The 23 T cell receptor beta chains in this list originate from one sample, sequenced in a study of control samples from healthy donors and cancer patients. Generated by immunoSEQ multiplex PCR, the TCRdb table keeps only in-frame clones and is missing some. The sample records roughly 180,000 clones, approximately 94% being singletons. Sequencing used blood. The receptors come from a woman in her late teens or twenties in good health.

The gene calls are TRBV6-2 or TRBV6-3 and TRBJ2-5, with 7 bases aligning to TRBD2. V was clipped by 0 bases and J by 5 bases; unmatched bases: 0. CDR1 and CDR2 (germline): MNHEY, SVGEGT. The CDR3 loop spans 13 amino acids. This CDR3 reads CASSYSRGETQYF. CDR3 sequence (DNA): TGTGCCAGCAGTTACTCGCGGGGGGAGACCCAGTACTTC.

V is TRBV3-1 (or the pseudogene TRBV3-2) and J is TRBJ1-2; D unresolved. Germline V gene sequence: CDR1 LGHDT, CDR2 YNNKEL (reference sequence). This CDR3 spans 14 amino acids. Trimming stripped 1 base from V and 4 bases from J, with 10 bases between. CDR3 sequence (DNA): TGTGCCAGCAGCCAAGCGACACCCTCCTATGGCTACACCTTC. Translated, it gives CASSQATPSYGYTF.

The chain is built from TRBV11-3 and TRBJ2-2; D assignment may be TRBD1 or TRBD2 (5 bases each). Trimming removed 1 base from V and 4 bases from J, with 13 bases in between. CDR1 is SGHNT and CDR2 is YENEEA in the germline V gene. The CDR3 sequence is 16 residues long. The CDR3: CASSLGPGRGTGELFF. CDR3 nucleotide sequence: TGTGCCAGCAGCTTAGGTCCGGGAAGGGGCACCGGGGAGCTGTTTTTT.

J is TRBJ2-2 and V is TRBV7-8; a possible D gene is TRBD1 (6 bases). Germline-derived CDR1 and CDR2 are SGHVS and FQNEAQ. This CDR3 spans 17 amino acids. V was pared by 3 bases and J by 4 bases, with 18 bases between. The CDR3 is CASSFYRVPYPTGELFF. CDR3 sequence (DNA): TGTGCCAGCAGCTTTTACAGGGTCCCCTATCCCACCGGGGAGCTGTTTTTT. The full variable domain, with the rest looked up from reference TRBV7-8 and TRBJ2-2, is GAGVSQSPRYKVAKRGQDVALRCDPISGHVSLFWYQQALGQGPEFLTYFQNEAQLDKSGLPSDRFFAERPEGSVSTLKIQRTQQEDSAVYLCASSFYRVPYPTGELFFGEGSRLTVL.

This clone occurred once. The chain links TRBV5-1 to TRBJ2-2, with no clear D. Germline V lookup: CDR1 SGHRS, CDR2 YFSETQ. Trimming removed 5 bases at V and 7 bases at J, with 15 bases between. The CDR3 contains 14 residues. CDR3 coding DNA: TGCGCCAGCAGTTTTGGGCCCTCAGGCGGGGAGCTGTTTTTT. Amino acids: CASSFGPSGGELFF.

CDR3 DNA: TGTGCCAGCAGTGGGCCCGAGCAGTACTTC. Translation: CASSGPEQYF. V and J are TRBV2 and TRBJ2-7; D call uncertain. Germline loops: CDR1 SNHLY, CDR2 FYNNEI. This CDR3 contains 10 residues. The V end was cut by 4 bases, the J end by 6 bases, with 4 bases between. Full variable domain (remainder filled in from reference TRBV2 and TRBJ2-7): EPEVTQTPSHQVTQMGQEVILRCVPISNHLYFYWYRQILGQKVEFLVSFYNNEISEKSEIFDDQFSVERPDGSNFTLKIRSTKLEDSAMYFCASSGPEQYFGPGTRLTVT.

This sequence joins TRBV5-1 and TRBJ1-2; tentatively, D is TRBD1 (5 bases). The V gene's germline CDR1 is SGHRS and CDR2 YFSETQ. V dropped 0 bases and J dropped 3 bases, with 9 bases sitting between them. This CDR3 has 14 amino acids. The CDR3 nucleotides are TGCGCCAGCAGCTTGGGGGGCAGGGACTATGGCTACACCTTC. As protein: CASSLGGRDYGYTF.

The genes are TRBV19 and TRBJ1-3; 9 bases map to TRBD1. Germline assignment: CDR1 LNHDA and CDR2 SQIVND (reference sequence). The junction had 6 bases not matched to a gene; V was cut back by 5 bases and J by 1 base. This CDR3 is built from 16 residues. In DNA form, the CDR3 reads TGTGCCAGTAGTTTCGGGACAGGGCGATCTGGAAACACCATATATTTT. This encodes CASSFGTGRSGNTIYF. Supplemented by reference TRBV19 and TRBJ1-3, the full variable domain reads DGGITQSPKYLFRKEGQNVTLSCEQNLNHDAMYWYRQDPGQGLRLIYYSQIVNDFQKGDIAEGYSVSREKKESFPLTVTSAQKNPTAFYLCASSFGTGRSGNTIYFGEGSWLTVV.

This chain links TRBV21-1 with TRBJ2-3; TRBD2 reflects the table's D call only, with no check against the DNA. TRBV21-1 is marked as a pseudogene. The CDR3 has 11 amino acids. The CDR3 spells CATHRGNTQYF. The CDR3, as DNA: TGTGCCACCCATCGGGGGAATACGCAGTATTTT.

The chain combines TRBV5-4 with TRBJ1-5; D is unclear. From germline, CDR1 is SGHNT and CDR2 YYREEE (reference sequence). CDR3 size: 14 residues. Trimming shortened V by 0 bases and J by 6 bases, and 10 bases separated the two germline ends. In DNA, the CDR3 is TGTGCCAGCAGCTTGGACGGGGTCGCTCAGCCCCAGCATTTT. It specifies CASSLDGVAQPQHF.

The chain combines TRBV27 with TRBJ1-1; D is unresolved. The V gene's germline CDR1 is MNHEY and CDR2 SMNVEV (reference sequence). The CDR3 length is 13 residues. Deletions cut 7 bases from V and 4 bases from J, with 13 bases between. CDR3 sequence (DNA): TGTGCCAGCAAGGGAGCGTGGAGCACTGAAGCTTTCTTT. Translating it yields CASKGAWSTEAFF.

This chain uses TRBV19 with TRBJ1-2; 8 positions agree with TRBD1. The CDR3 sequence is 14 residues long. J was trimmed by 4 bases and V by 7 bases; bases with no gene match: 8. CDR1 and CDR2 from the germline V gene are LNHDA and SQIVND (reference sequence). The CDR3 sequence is CASTATGEFYGYTF. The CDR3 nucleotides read TGTGCCAGTACTGCGACAGGGGAATTCTATGGCTACACCTTC.

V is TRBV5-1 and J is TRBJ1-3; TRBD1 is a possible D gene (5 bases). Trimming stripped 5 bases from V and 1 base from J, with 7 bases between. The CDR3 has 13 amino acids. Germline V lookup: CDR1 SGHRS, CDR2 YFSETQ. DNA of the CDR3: TGCGCCAGCAGGCAGGGTTCTGGAAACACCATATATTTT. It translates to CASRQGSGNTIYF.

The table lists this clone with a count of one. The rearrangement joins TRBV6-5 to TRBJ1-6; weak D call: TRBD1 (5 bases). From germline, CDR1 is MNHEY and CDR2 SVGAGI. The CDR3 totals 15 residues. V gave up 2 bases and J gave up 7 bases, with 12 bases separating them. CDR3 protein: CASSYGEGVNSPLHF. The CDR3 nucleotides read TGTGCCAGCAGTTACGGTGAAGGGGTGAATTCACCCCTCCACTTT.

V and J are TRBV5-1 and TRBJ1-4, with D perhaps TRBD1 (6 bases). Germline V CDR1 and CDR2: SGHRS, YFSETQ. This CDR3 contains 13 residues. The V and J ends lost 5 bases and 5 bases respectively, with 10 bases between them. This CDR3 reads CASSFTGNEKLFF. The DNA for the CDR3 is TGCGCCAGCAGTTTTACAGGGAATGAAAAACTGTTTTTT.

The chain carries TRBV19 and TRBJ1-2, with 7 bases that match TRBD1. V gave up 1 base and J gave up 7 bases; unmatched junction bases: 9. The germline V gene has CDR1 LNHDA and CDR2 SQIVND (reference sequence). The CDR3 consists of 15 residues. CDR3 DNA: TGTGCCAGTAGTATAGGACAGGGAGGGCTACTTGGCTACACCTTC. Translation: CASSIGQGGLLGYTF. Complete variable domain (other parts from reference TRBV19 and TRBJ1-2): DGGITQSPKYLFRKEGQNVTLSCEQNLNHDAMYWYRQDPGQGLRLIYYSQIVNDFQKGDIAEGYSVSREKKESFPLTVTSAQKNPTAFYLCASSIGQGGLLGYTFGSGTRLTVV.

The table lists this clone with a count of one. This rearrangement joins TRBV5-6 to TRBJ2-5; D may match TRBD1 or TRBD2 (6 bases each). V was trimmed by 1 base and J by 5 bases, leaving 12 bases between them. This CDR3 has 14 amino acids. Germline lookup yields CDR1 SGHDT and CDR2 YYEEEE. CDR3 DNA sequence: TGTGCCAGCAGCTTGTCGGGGGCGGGGGAGACCCAGTACTTC. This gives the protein CASSLSGAGETQYF.

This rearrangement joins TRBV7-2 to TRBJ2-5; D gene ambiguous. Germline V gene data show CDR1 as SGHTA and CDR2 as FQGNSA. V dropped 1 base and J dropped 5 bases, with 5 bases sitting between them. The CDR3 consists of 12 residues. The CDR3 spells CASSLVAETQYF. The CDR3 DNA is TGTGCCAGCAGCTTAGTCGCGGAGACCCAGTACTTC. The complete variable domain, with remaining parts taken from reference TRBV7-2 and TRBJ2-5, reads GAGVSQSPSNKVTEKGKDVELRCDPISGHTALYWYRQSLGQGLEFLIYFQGNSAPDKSGLPSDRFSAERTGGSVSTLTIQRTQQEDSAVYLCASSLVAETQYFGPGTRLLVL.

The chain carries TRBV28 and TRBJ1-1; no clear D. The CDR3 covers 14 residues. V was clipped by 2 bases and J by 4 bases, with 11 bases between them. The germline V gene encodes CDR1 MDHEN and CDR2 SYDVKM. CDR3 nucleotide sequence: TGTGCCAGCAGTTTAGGGGTTCTTGGCACTGAAGCTTTCTTT. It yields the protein CASSLGVLGTEAFF.

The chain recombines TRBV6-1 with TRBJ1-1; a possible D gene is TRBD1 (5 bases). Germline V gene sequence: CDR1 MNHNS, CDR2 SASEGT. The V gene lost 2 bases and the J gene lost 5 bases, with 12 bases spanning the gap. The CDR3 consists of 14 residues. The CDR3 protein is CASSELGRGTEAFF. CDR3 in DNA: TGTGCCAGCAGTGAATTAGGGCGGGGGACTGAAGCTTTCTTT.

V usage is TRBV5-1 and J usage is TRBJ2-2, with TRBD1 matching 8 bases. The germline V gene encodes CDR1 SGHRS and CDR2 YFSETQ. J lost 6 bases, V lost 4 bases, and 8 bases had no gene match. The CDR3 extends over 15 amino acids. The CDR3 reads CASSEEPQGAGELFF. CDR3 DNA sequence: TGCGCCAGCAGCGAAGAACCACAGGGGGCCGGGGAGCTGTTTTTT.

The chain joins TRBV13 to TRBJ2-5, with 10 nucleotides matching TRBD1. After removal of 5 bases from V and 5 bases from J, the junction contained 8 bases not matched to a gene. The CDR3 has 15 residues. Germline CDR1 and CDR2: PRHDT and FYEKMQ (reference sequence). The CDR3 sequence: CASSTKTGGLETQYF. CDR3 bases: TGTGCCAGCAGCACCAAGACAGGGGGCCTTGAGACCCAGTACTTC.

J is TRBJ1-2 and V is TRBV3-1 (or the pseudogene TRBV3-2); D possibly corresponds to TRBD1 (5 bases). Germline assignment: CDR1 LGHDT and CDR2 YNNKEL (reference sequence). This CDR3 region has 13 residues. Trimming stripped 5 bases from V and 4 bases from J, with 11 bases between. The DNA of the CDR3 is TGTGCCAGCAGCACGGGACGGATCTATGGCTACACCTTC. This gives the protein CASSTGRIYGYTF.